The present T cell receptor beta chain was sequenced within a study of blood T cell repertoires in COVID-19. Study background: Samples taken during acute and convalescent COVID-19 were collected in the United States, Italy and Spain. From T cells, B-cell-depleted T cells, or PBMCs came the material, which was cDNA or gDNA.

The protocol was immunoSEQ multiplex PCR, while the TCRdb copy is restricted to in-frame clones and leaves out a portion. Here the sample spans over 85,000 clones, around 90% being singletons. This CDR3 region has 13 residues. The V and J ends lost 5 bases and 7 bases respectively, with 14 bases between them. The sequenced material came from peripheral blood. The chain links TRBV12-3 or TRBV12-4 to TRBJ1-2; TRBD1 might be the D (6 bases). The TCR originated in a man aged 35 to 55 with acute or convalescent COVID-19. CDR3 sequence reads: CASSQDSFGGYTF. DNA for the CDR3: TGTGCCAGCAGTCAGGACAGTTTTGGTGGCTACACCTTC.